The 15 T cell receptor beta chains below come from one sample, sequenced in a study of shared clonotypes between healthy human individuals. Sequencing used immunoSEQ multiplex PCR; TCRdb keeps in-frame clones, though not all of them. The sample shows roughly 2.4 million clones, more than 90% of them seen only once. The specimen sequenced was naive CD4+ T cells sorted from blood. The subset denotes: CD45RA+ positively selected. Receptors were obtained from a man aged 18-30 years in good health.

The rearrangement uses TRBV4-2 and TRBJ2-3; perhaps TRBD2 as D (5 bases). Trimming left V 0 bases short and J 2 bases short, with 18 bases between. The CDR3 extends over 18 amino acids. Germline lookup yields CDR1 LGHNA and CDR2 YNFKEQ. CDR3 sequence: CASSQDSADSWNTDTQYF. In DNA, the CDR3 is TGTGCCAGCAGCCAAGATTCCGCGGACTCATGGAACACAGATACGCAGTATTTT.

The chain has TRBV18 and TRBJ2-7; 11 nucleotides match TRBD2. From germline, CDR1 is KGHSH and CDR2 LQKENI. This CDR3 is 17 amino acids long. The V segment lost 3 bases and the J segment 5 bases; nucleotides outside the gene matches: 12. CDR3 region: CASSPKGLAGGTHEQYF. DNA for the CDR3: TGTGCCAGCTCACCGAAAGGATTAGCGGGGGGGACCCACGAGCAGTACTTC.

The chain employs TRBV28 and TRBJ1-4; tentative D call: TRBD1 (5 bases). The germline V gene encodes CDR1 MDHEN and CDR2 SYDVKM. V lost 3 bases and J lost 0, with 11 bases in between. The CDR3 runs to 16 residues. The chain's CDR3 is CASSFPGHSTNEKLFF. The CDR3 DNA reads TGTGCCAGCAGTTTTCCAGGACACTCAACTAATGAAAAACTGTTTTTT.

A single count supports this clone. The rearrangement joins TRBV10-3 to TRBJ1-5; D is possibly TRBD1 (5 bases). Germline V gene sequence: CDR1 ENHRY, CDR2 SYGVKD. Trimming pared 8 bases from V and 0 bases from J, leaving 14 bases between. There are 15 residues in the CDR3. The CDR3 sequence: CAIGDSSVSNQPQHF. In DNA, the CDR3 is TGTGCCATCGGAGACAGTTCCGTTAGCAATCAGCCCCAGCATTTT.

This clone was observed a few times. This chain joins TRBV30 and TRBJ1-6; possible D gene TRBD1, 6 bases. V lost 4 bases, J lost 6 bases, and 7 bases lay in between. Germline lookup yields CDR1 GTSNPN and CDR2 SVGIG (reference sequence). The CDR3 is 12 amino acids. CDR3 nucleotide sequence: TGTGCCTGGATGGACAGTAATTCACCCCTCCACTTT. Translation: CAWMDSNSPLHF.

The rearrangement links TRBV5-1 to TRBJ2-3; tentatively, D is TRBD1 (5 bases). The CDR3 has 16 residues. Germline V gene data show CDR1 as SGHRS and CDR2 as YFSETQ. Between the trimmed V and J ends, which lost 0 bases and 0 bases, there was a span of 11 bases. The CDR3 is CASSLEGQASTDTQYF. The DNA of the CDR3 is TGCGCCAGCAGCTTGGAGGGGCAGGCCAGCACAGATACGCAGTATTTT.

The V and J genes are TRBV10-1 and TRBJ2-7, with TRBD2 identical over 10 bases. There are 14 residues in the CDR3. V lost 4 bases, J lost 5 bases, and 5 bases stayed unmatched. Germline V lookup: CDR1 WNHNN, CDR2 SYGVQD (reference sequence). CDR3 amino acids: CASSATSGAHEQYF. The DNA of the CDR3 is TGCGCCAGCAGTGCCACTAGCGGGGCCCACGAGCAGTACTTC.

The V gene is TRBV6-5, the J gene TRBJ1-2; perhaps TRBD1 as D (5 bases). This CDR3 has 13 residues. The germline CDR1 and CDR2 sequences are MNHEY and SVGAGI. V gave up 2 bases and J gave up 4 bases, with 8 bases separating them. CDR3 loop: CASSYRDRYGYTF. The DNA of the CDR3 is TGTGCCAGCAGTTACAGGGACCGCTATGGCTACACCTTC.

The chain carries TRBV2 and TRBJ2-6, with D perhaps TRBD1 (6 bases). Per germline, CDR1 SNHLY and CDR2 FYNNEI. The ends were cut back, 10 bases at V and 2 bases at J, with 9 bases in the middle. The CDR3 is made up of 13 amino acids. Here the CDR3 DNA reads TGTGCCAACCGACAGGCTGGGGCCAACGTCCTGACTTTC. It codes for CANRQAGANVLTF.

The chain couples TRBV7-2 to TRBJ2-3; 7 nucleotides align to TRBD2. J lost 1 base, V lost 1 base, and 2 bases had no gene match. CDR1 and CDR2 (germline): SGHTA, FQGNSA. The length of the CDR3 is 15 residues. The CDR3, as DNA: TGTGCCAGCAGCTTAGATGCGGGGGGCACAGATACGCAGTATTTT. It is translated as CASSLDAGGTDTQYF. Drawing the rest from reference TRBV7-2 and TRBJ2-3, the complete variable domain is GAGVSQSPSNKVTEKGKDVELRCDPISGHTALYWYRQSLGQGLEFLIYFQGNSAPDKSGLPSDRFSAERTGGSVSTLTIQRTQQEDSAVYLCASSLDAGGTDTQYFGPGTRLTVL.

The genes are TRBV21-1 and TRBJ2-7; whether TRBD2, the table's D call, matches the DNA was not checked. TRBV21-1 is described as a pseudogene. The CDR3 spans 15 residues. CDR3 bases: TGTGCCACCAGTACCGGGGGTTTAATATACTACGAGCAGTACTTC. This encodes CATSTGGLIYYEQYF.

The chain carries TRBV18 and TRBJ2-1; weak D call: TRBD1 (5 bases). V was pared by 4 bases and J by 3 bases, with 7 bases between. The CDR3 sequence is 13 residues long. Germline V CDR1 and CDR2: KGHSH, LQKENI. CDR3 bases: TGTGCCAGCTCACTTACAGGCTACAATGAGCAGTTCTTC. It is translated as CASSLTGYNEQFF.

This chain uses TRBV28 with TRBJ1-2, with TRBD1 identical over 8 bases. J lost 7 bases, V lost 5 bases, and 9 bases had no gene match. Germline CDR1 reads MDHEN; CDR2 reads SYDVKM. There are 14 residues in the CDR3. The CDR3 bases are TGTGCCAGCAGTGTCAGTACAGGGGGGCCTGGCTACACCTTC. As protein: CASSVSTGGPGYTF.

The genes are TRBV28 and TRBJ2-7, with D possibly matching TRBD1 (7 bases). Germline CDR1 MDHEN, CDR2 SYDVKM. The V and J ends lost 11 bases and 0 bases respectively, with 23 bases between them. There are 16 residues in the CDR3. In nucleotides, the CDR3 is TGTGCCGGAGGGGGCCAGGGCCGAACGAGCTCCTACGAGCAGTACTTC. It yields the protein CAGGGQGRTSSYEQYF.

The chain recombines TRBV4-2 with TRBJ1-2; no definite D call. This CDR3 has 14 amino acids. CDR1 is LGHNA, CDR2 YNFKEQ, per germline. The V end lost 0 bases, the J end lost 4 bases, and 9 bases lay between the germline ends. The CDR3, as DNA: TGTGCCAGCAGCCAAGATGTCGACGGCTATGGCTACACCTTC. It specifies CASSQDVDGYGYTF.